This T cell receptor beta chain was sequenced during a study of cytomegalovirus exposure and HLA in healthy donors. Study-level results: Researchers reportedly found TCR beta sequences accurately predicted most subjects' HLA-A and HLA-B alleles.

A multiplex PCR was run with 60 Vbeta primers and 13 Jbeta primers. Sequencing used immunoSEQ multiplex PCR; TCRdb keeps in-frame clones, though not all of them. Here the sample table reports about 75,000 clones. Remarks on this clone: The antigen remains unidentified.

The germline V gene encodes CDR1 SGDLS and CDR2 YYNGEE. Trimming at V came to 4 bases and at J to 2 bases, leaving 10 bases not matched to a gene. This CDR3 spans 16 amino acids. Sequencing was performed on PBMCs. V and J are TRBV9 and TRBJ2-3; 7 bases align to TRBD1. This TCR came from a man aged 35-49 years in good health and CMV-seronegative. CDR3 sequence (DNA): TGTGCCAGCAGCCTCAGGACAGGACAAAACACAGATACGCAGTATTTT. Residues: CASSLRTGQNTDTQYF. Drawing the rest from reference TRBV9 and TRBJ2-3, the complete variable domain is DSGVTQTPKHLITATGQRVTLRCSPRSGDLSVYWYQQSLDQGLQFLIQYYNGEERAKGNILERFSAQQFPDLHSELNLSSLELGDSALYFCASSLRTGQNTDTQYFGPGTRLTVL.